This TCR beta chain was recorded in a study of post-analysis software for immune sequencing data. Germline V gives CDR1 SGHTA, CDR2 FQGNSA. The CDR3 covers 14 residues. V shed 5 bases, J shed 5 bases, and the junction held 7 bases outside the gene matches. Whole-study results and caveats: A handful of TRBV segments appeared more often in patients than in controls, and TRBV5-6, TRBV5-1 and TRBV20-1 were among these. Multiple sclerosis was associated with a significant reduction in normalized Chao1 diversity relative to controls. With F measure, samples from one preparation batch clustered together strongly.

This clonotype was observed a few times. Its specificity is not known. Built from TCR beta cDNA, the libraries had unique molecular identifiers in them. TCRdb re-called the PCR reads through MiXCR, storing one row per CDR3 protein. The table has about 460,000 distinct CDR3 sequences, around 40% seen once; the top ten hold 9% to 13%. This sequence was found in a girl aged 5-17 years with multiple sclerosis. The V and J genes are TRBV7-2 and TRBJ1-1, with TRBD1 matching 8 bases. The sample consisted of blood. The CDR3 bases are TGTGCCAGCAGCAGATCCAGGGGGCGGACTGAAGCTTTCTTT. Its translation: CASSRSRGRTEAFF.